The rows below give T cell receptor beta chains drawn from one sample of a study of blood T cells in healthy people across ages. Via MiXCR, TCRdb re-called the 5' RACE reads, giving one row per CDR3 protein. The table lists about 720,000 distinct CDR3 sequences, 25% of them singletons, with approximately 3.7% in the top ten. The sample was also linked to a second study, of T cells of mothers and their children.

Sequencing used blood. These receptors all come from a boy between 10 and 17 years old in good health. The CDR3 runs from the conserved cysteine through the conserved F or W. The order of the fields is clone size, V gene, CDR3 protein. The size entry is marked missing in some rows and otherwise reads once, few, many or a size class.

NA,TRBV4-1,CASSQDGGSSDTQYF
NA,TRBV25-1,CARSELFAQYF
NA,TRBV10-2,CASSEPNQPQHF
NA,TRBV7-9,CASSPGWDGSYANEKLFF
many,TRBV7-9,CASSKYQGEKLFF
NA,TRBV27,CASSFFSAEDNEQFF
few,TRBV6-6,CASRAGTVTVETQYF
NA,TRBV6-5,CASSPLRFNEQYF
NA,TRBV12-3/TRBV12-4,CASTPGPEGTLAYTDTQYF
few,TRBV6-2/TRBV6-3,CASSDRDRLGKTQYF
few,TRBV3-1,CASRPTGTMTEQYF
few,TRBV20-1,CSAPHGIEYQYF
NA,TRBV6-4,CASSEQGAGSYNEQFF
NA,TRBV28,CASHSGWTGNTIYF
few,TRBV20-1,CSARAPIGEGFNEQFF
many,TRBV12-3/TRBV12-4,CASSSQSNQPQHF
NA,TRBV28,CASSLWGDSGKLFF
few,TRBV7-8,CASSRTNPRGEKLFF
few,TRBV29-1,CSVESRTAYNEQFF
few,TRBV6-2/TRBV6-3,CASLWTGRTGELFF
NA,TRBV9,CASSVGTSGIYEQYF
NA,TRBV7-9,CASSLASLRSEKLFF
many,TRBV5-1,CASSSREEGPETQYF
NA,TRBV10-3,CAISESGSYEQYF
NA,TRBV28,CASSLSPTSGSTDTQYF
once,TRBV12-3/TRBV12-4,CASSSSSVSNQPRHF
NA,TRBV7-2,CASSLVGTNVNIQYF
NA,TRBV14,CASSLSRGPVNTGAFF
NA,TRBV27,CASSLFGGLVDTQYF
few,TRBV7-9,CASSPGTSGGIYTDTQYF
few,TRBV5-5,CASSLVPGQTGELFF